This T cell receptor (beta chain) was recorded in a study of PD-1 blockade in classical Hodgkin lymphoma. As for time point: cycle 4 day 1 (C4D1), after 6 weeks of nivolumab. Relapses following autologous stem cell transplantation were seen in all patients, with brentuximab vedotin exposure varying. The protocol was immunoSEQ multiplex PCR, while the TCRdb copy is restricted to in-frame clones and leaves out a portion. The repertoire has tens of thousands of clones, about 80% of them found once; the top ten carry 19%. The CDR3 loop spans 12 amino acids. Trimming removed 1 base at V and 8 bases at J, with 8 bases between. Germline assignment: CDR1 MRHNA and CDR2 SNTAGT.

The sample in question was peripheral blood mononuclear cells (PBMCs), obtained before the fourth cycle of nivolumab. This clonotype was sampled from a human donor with classical Hodgkin lymphoma. V gene TRBV6-4 combines with J gene TRBJ1-2, with D unclear. The CDR3 nucleotides read TGTGCCAGCAGTGACTTGAACGCAGGCTACACCTTC. Translating gives CASSDLNAGYTF.